This is a list of T cell receptor beta chains from one sample in a study of blood T cell repertoires in COVID-19. Sequencing used immunoSEQ multiplex PCR; TCRdb keeps in-frame clones, though not all of them. The repertoire holds around 50,000 clones, with 77% as singletons. The sequenced sample was peripheral blood. Receptors were obtained from a human donor with active or convalescent COVID-19. The donor label of this sample is uncertain. Both conserved end residues are trimmed from each CDR3. Each record gives: J gene, V gene, D gene, CDR3 protein. A D gene is named only where the DNA matches it firmly.

TRBJ2-2,TRBV14,NA,ASSQHSTGELF
TRBJ1-3,TRBV3-1/TRBV3-2,NA,ASSPTVDTGNTIY
TRBJ1-2,TRBV19,NA,ASPPRGGGYGYT
TRBJ2-7,TRBV6-2/TRBV6-3,TRBD1,ASSLHRSSGTGSYEQY
TRBJ1-5,TRBV6-6,NA,ASSYSGGLPAQPQH
TRBJ1-1,TRBV2,NA,ASSDRGTGNTEAF
TRBJ1-6,TRBV27,TRBD1,ASSPTGGDNSPLH
TRBJ2-1,TRBV5-4,TRBD2,ASSLSQGGDEQF
TRBJ2-1,TRBV30,NA,AWTPNNEQF
TRBJ1-5,TRBV4-3,NA,ASSQGNREGQPQH
TRBJ2-5,TRBV3-1/TRBV3-2,TRBD2,ASSPEVAGYGGETQY